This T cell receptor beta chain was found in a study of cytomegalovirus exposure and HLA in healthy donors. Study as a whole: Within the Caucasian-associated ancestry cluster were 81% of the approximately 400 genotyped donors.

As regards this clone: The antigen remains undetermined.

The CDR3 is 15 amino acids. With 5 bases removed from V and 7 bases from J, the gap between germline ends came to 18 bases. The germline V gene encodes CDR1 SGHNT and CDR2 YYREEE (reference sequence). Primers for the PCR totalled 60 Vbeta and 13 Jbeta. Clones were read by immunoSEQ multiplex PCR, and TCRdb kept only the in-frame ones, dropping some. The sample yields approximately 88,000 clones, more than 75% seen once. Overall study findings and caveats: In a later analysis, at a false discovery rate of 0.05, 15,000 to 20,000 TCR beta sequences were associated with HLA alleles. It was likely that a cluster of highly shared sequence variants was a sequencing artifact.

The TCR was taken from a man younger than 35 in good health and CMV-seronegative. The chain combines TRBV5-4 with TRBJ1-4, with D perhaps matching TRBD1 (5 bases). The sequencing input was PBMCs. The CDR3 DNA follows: TGTGCCAGCAGTCTCTGGGGAGGGGCTGCTGAAAAACTGTTTTTT. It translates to CASSLWGGAAEKLFF.